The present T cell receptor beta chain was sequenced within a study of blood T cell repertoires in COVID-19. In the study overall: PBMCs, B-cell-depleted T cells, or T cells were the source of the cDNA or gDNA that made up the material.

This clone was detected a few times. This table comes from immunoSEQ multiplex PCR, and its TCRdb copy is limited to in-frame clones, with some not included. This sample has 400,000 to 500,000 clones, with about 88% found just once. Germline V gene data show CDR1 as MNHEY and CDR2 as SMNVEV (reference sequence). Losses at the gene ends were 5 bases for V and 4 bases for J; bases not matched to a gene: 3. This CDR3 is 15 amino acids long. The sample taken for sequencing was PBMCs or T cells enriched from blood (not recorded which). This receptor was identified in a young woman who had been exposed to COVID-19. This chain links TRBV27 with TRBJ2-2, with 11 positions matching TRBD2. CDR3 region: CASSTLAGVTGELFF. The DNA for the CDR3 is TGTGCCAGCAGTACACTAGCGGGGGTCACCGGGGAGCTGTTTTTT.